The 29 T cell receptor beta chains below were found in one sample sequenced in a study of PD-1 blockade in mismatch repair-deficient tumors. TCRdb's table, derived via immunoSEQ multiplex PCR, lists solely in-frame clones and lacks some. The table lists 70,000 to 90,000 clones, roughly 80% of them singletons, with roughly 5.5% in the top ten. Source: peripheral blood, taken 44 weeks after starting pembrolizumab. These receptors were obtained from an adult with mismatch repair-deficient cancer.

CDR3 DNA: TGTGCCAGCTCGTCCCTAGCGGGAGTGTACAATGAGCAGTTCTTC. Its protein product is CASSSLAGVYNEQFF. V gene TRBV6-1 combines with J gene TRBJ2-1; the match to TRBD2 covers 10 bases. Germline CDR1 and CDR2: MNHNS and SASEGT. Unmatched junction bases numbered 8, after V lost 8 bases and J lost 4 bases. This CDR3 region has 15 residues.

The chain links TRBV6-1 to TRBJ1-5; D unclear. Germline V gives CDR1 MNHNS, CDR2 SASEGT. Trimming removed 2 bases at V and 0 bases at J, with 14 bases between. The CDR3 spans 17 residues. CDR3 sequence: CASSENSGGYSNQPQHF. The DNA of the CDR3 is TGTGCCAGCAGTGAAAATAGCGGCGGGTATAGCAATCAGCCCCAGCATTTT.

The V and J genes are TRBV15 and TRBJ2-1; a possible D gene is TRBD2 (5 bases). The CDR3 covers 13 residues. V lost 5 bases to trimming and J lost 4 bases, with 9 bases between them. CDR1 is LNHNV, CDR2 YYDKDF, per germline (reference sequence). The CDR3 nucleotides read TGTGCCACCAGCCAGGACTCATACAATGAGCAGTTCTTC. This gives the protein CATSQDSYNEQFF.

The chain is built from TRBV5-1 and TRBJ2-3; TRBD1 or TRBD2 may be the D gene (5 bases each). Germline CDR1 reads SGHRS; CDR2 reads YFSETQ. Trimming took off 1 base at V and 2 bases at J, with 11 bases between the two ends. This CDR3 is built from 15 residues. The CDR3 here is CASSLRGENTDTQYF. DNA for the CDR3: TGCGCCAGCAGCTTGAGGGGAGAGAACACAGATACGCAGTATTTT.

The rearrangement links TRBV7-2 to TRBJ1-4, with D possibly being TRBD1 (5 bases). Trimming took 1 base from V and 8 from J, leaving 14 bases between them. The CDR3 runs to 15 residues. CDR1 and CDR2 from the germline V gene are SGHTA and FQGNSA. This CDR3 is CASSLGDGRGEKLFF. CDR3 in DNA: TGTGCCAGCAGCTTAGGGGACGGCCGCGGGGAAAAACTGTTTTTT.

The gene calls are TRBV6-6 and TRBJ2-7; TRBD2 matches 9 bases. Germline V CDR1 and CDR2: MNHNY, SVGAGI (reference sequence). The V segment lost 0 bases and the J segment 4 bases; nucleotides outside the gene matches: 4. The CDR3 contains 15 residues. The CDR3 is CASSYSLAGKYEQYF. The CDR3 coding sequence is TGTGCCAGCAGTTACTCCCTAGCGGGAAAGTACGAGCAGTACTTC.

V and J are TRBV6-6 and TRBJ2-1, with a weak D call TRBD2 (6 bases). This CDR3 has 13 residues. Germline V gene data show CDR1 as MNHNY and CDR2 as SVGAGI (reference sequence). The V gene lost 2 bases and the J gene lost 6 bases, with 8 bases spanning the gap. The DNA of the CDR3 is TGTGCCAGCAGTTACGGAGGGTCCAATGAGCAGTTCTTC. It encodes CASSYGGSNEQFF.

This clone appeared a single time. The rearrangement links TRBV13 to TRBJ1-1; 8 nucleotides align to TRBD1. After removal of 4 bases from V and 3 bases from J, the junction contained 7 bases not matched to a gene. Germline V gene lookup returns CDR1 PRHDT and CDR2 FYEKMQ (reference sequence). This CDR3 has 15 amino acids. In DNA form, the CDR3 reads TGTGCCAGCAGCTCGGACAGGGATATGCACACTGAAGCTTTCTTT. Protein: CASSSDRDMHTEAFF.

This clone was seen only a few times. CDR3: CASSLGIAGGNTGELFF. The CDR3 bases are TGTGCCAGCAGCTTAGGAATAGCGGGAGGGAACACCGGGGAGCTGTTTTTT. This chain connects TRBV7-9 to TRBJ2-2, with 10 bases fitting TRBD2. Trimming removed 1 base from V and 1 base from J; junction bases left unmatched: 3. The CDR3 length is 17 residues. Germline loops: CDR1 SEHNR, CDR2 FQNEAQ (reference sequence).

This sequence joins TRBV30 and TRBJ2-1; no definite D call. CDR1 and CDR2 from the germline V gene are GTSNPN and SVGIG (reference sequence). CDR3 length: 15 residues. The V end lost 0 bases, the J end lost 2 bases, and 11 bases lay between the germline ends. CDR3 amino acids: CAWSVRGIPYNEQFF. In DNA form, the CDR3 reads TGTGCCTGGAGTGTACGTGGGATCCCCTACAATGAGCAGTTCTTC. The variable domain in full, with the rest retrieved from reference TRBV30 and TRBJ2-1, is SQTIHQWPATLVQPVGSPLSLECTVEGTSNPNLYWYRQAAGRGLQLLFYSVGIGQISSEVPQNLSASRPQDRQFILSSKKLLLSDSGFYLCAWSVRGIPYNEQFFGPGTRLTVL.

This rearrangement joins TRBV7-9 to TRBJ1-5; perhaps TRBD1 as D (5 bases). Trimming cost V 1 base and J 5 bases, with 15 bases left between them. This CDR3 spans 16 amino acids. Looked up from germline, CDR1 is SEHNR and CDR2 is FQNEAQ (reference sequence). In nucleotides, the CDR3 is TGTGCCAGCAGCTTAGTTCTAGGGGCAAGAGATCAGCCCCAGCATTTT. Translated, it gives CASSLVLGARDQPQHF. Drawing the rest from reference TRBV7-9 and TRBJ1-5, the complete variable domain is DTGVSQNPRHKITKRGQNVTFRCDPISEHNRLYWYRQTLGQGPEFLTYFQNEAQLEKSRLLSDRFSAERPKGSFSTLEIQRTEQGDSAMYLCASSLVLGARDQPQHFGDGTRLSIL.

Of note for this clone: Given the absence of the conserved phenylalanine or tryptophan at the CDR3 end, a read error is likely. This chain uses TRBV30 with TRBJ1-1; possibly TRBD1 for D (5 bases). Looked up from germline, CDR1 is GTSNPN and CDR2 is SVGIG (reference sequence). V was clipped by 0 bases and J by 6 bases, with 17 bases between them. CDR3 length: 15 amino acids. CDR3 DNA: TGTGCCTGGAGTGTAAAGGGGTGGAGGGAATCTGAAGCTTTCCTT. It is translated as CAWSVKGWRESEAFL.

In this sample, this clone turned up a few times. This chain connects TRBV7-2 to TRBJ1-5; no definite D call. Germline V gene data show CDR1 as SGHTA and CDR2 as FQGNSA. Trimming took off 1 base at V and 2 bases at J, with 9 bases between the two ends. The CDR3 runs 15 residues. The CDR3 nucleotides read TGTGCCAGCAGCTTAGGAGTCGCCCGCAATCAGCCCCAGCATTTT. Protein sequence: CASSLGVARNQPQHF.

The chain combines TRBV19 with TRBJ1-2, with D maybe TRBD1 (5 bases). The germline V and J ends were trimmed by 5 bases and 2 bases, with 12 bases remaining between them. The CDR3 is made up of 14 amino acids. Germline values: CDR1 LNHDA, CDR2 SQIVND (reference sequence). The CDR3 sequence: CASSSTAVNYGYTF. DNA for the CDR3: TGTGCCAGTAGTTCGACAGCCGTGAACTATGGCTACACCTTC.

In its sample, this clone was seen once. The chain recombines TRBV5-5 with TRBJ2-1, with a weak D call TRBD2 (6 bases). Germline CDR1 reads SGHKS; CDR2 reads YYEKEE (reference sequence). V lost 5 bases and J lost 4, with 22 bases in between. The CDR3 has 17 residues. The CDR3 DNA is TGTGCCAGCAGATCACTTGGGGGGTCTTCGGGGTACAATGAGCAGTTCTTC. Translation gives CASRSLGGSSGYNEQFF.

The chain combines TRBV14 with TRBJ2-7, with 8 bases that match TRBD2. The CDR3 has 15 residues. Germline V gene lookup returns CDR1 SGHDN and CDR2 FVKESK. The junction had 2 bases not matched to a gene; V was cut back by 1 base and J by 0 bases. The CDR3 region is CASSQGGGPSYEQYF. CDR3 sequence (DNA): TGTGCCAGCAGCCAAGGCGGGGGGCCCTCCTACGAGCAGTACTTC.

The V call is TRBV20-1, the J call TRBJ1-2; D remains unclear. The ends were cut back, 0 bases at V and 9 bases at J, with 8 bases in the middle. Germline loops: CDR1 DFQATT, CDR2 SNEGSKA (reference sequence). The CDR3 sequence is 11 residues long. The CDR3 loop reads CSARDGVCYTF. In DNA form, the CDR3 reads TGCAGTGCTAGAGATGGGGTATGCTACACCTTC.

This chain joins TRBV7-2 and TRBJ1-1; maybe TRBD1 (5 bases). The germline V gene encodes CDR1 SGHTA and CDR2 FQGNSA. V lost 0 bases and J 6 bases, leaving 14 bases between the germline ends. This CDR3 region has 15 residues. CDR3: CASSLAGVGTAEAFF. The CDR3 DNA sequence: TGTGCCAGCAGCTTAGCGGGCGTGGGGACCGCTGAAGCTTTCTTT.

This chain links TRBV7-6 with TRBJ1-4; D remains unclear. The CDR3 sequence is 14 residues long. V was shortened by 5 bases and J by 0 bases, with 7 bases between the two germline ends. Germline CDR1 reads SGHVS; CDR2 reads FNYEAQ. The CDR3 bases are TGTGCCAGCAGCCTGACGGCAACTAATGAAAAACTGTTTTTT. Its protein product is CASSLTATNEKLFF.

V usage is TRBV7-6 and J usage is TRBJ2-1; unclear D gene. The germline V gene has CDR1 SGHVS and CDR2 FNYEAQ. V gave up 6 bases and J gave up 0 bases, with 9 bases separating them. The CDR3 totals 14 residues. The chain's CDR3 is CASSFLSSYNEQFF. As DNA, the CDR3 is TGTGCCAGCAGTTTCCTAAGCTCCTACAATGAGCAGTTCTTC.

The chain employs TRBV27 and TRBJ1-4; 7 positions agree with TRBD1. The CDR3 sequence is 15 residues long. The germline V gene encodes CDR1 MNHEY and CDR2 SMNVEV (reference sequence). After removal of 5 bases from V and 0 bases from J, the junction contained 3 bases not matched to a gene. The CDR3 bases are TGTGCCAGCAGTAAGACAGGGACAACTAATGAAAAACTGTTTTTT. This sequence encodes CASSKTGTTNEKLFF.

The chain has TRBV2 and TRBJ2-7; D uncertain. Germline CDR1 and CDR2: SNHLY and FYNNEI. Trimming took 7 bases from V and 6 from J, leaving 13 bases between them. The CDR3 covers 12 residues. DNA of the CDR3: TGTGCCAGCACGCCCGGTGTTGGCGAGCAGTACTTC. Its protein product is CASTPGVGEQYF.

The V call is TRBV6-5, the J call TRBJ2-7; D possibly corresponds to TRBD1 (6 bases). Germline V gene data show CDR1 as MNHEY and CDR2 as SVGAGI. The CDR3 extends over 11 amino acids. The V end was cut by 7 bases, the J end by 5 bases, with 9 bases between. CDR3 coding DNA: TGTGCCAGCACCAGGGGCAACGAGCAGTACTTC. Protein: CASTRGNEQYF.

This chain links TRBV27 with TRBJ2-1, with 11 bases aligning to TRBD2. The CDR3 length is 15 residues. V shed 10 bases and J 6 bases; nucleotides not matched to a gene: 11. Germline values: CDR1 MNHEY, CDR2 SMNVEV (reference sequence). For the CDR3, the DNA is TGTGCCACATTGAGACTAGCGGGATTTCGCAATGAGCAGTTCTTC. Translation gives CATLRLAGFRNEQFF.

The rearrangement joins TRBV6-6 to TRBJ2-1, with a possible D match to TRBD2 (5 bases). V was clipped by 4 bases and J by 9 bases, with 10 bases between them. Germline loops: CDR1 MNHNY, CDR2 SVGAGI (reference sequence). The CDR3 consists of 12 residues. The CDR3 region has the DNA TGTGCCAGCAGTTCGCTCGGGGTTGAGCAGTTCTTC. The encoded protein is CASSSLGVEQFF.

V and J are TRBV25-1 and TRBJ2-7; 7 bases align to TRBD2. Trimming removed 4 bases from V and 3 bases from J; junction bases left unmatched: 6. The CDR3 loop spans 14 amino acids. Germline V gene lookup returns CDR1 MGHDK and CDR2 SYGVNS. The CDR3 nucleotides read TGTGCCAGCAGTGTCAGCGGGGTCGTCTACGAGCAGTACTTC. This gives the protein CASSVSGVVYEQYF.

This clone is a singleton in its sample. The J gene is TRBJ2-1, the V gene TRBV27, with D possibly called TRBD1 or TRBD2 (5 bases each). This CDR3 comprises 16 residues. Germline V lookup: CDR1 MNHEY, CDR2 SMNVEV (reference sequence). Trimming removed 6 bases at V and 6 bases at J, with 21 bases between. CDR3 coding DNA: TGTGCCAGCAGAAAAAATCGGGACGGAGCCCCCAATGAGCAGTTCTTC. Translating gives CASRKNRDGAPNEQFF.

This chain links TRBV5-5 with TRBJ1-4; weak D call: TRBD1 (6 bases). Germline CDR1 and CDR2: SGHKS and YYEKEE (reference sequence). The CDR3 spans 12 residues. Trimming took 3 bases from V and 7 from J, leaving 7 bases between them. The CDR3 nucleotides are TGTGCCAGCAGCTCGACAGGTGAAAAACTGTTTTTT. This gives the protein CASSSTGEKLFF. Full variable domain (missing parts from reference TRBV5-5 and TRBJ1-4): DAGVTQSPTHLIKTRGQQVTLRCSPISGHKSVSWYQQVLGQGPQFIFQYYEKEERGRGNFPDRFSARQFPNYSSELNVNALLLGDSALYLCASSSTGEKLFFGSGTQLSVL.

This clone has more than one count but fewer than ten. The J gene is TRBJ2-1, the V gene TRBV11-2; D is possibly TRBD1 (6 bases). Germline-derived CDR1 and CDR2 are SGHAT and FQNNGV. The V end was cut by 8 bases, the J end by 12 bases, with 17 bases between. The CDR3 is made up of 12 amino acids. The CDR3 spells CASLGSRGGQFF. The CDR3 DNA follows: TGTGCCAGCCTGGGGAGCAGGGGTGGGCAGTTCTTC.